A single sample gave rise to the 14 T cell receptor beta chains below, sequenced in a study of T cells in Graves' hyperthyroidism and ophthalmopathy. TCR beta CDR3 sequences were amplified from RNA transcripts. During a first-round RT-PCR of the TCR CDR3, the HTBI primer set was used. TCRdb recomputed calls from the multiplex PCR reads with MiXCR, one row per CDR3 protein. The repertoire holds about 640,000 distinct CDR3 sequences, with 20% as singletons. Sequencing was done on a sample of blood. Receptors were obtained from a man younger than 40 with Graves' ophthalmopathy.

The sample holds many counts of this clonotype. The genes are TRBV12-3 or TRBV12-4 and TRBJ1-5; D may be TRBD1 (5 bases). The CDR3 is 17 amino acids. Trimming took off 1 base at V and 0 bases at J, with 13 bases between the two ends. DNA for the CDR3: TGTGCCAGCAGTTTAGAGGGACGGATTTATAGCAATCAGCCCCAGCATTTT. Its translation: CASSLEGRIYSNQPQHF.

The sample holds a few counts of this clonotype. J is TRBJ2-5 and V is TRBV10-3; D may correspond to TRBD1 or TRBD2 (6 bases each). Trimming pared 10 bases from V and 2 bases from J, leaving 11 bases between. The V gene's germline CDR1 is ENHRY and CDR2 SYGVKD. The CDR3 contains 12 residues. CDR3 sequence (DNA): TGTGCCACCCGAGGGGGGCAAGAGACCCAGTACTTC. Its protein product is CATRGGQETQYF.

V gene TRBV6-1 combines with J gene TRBJ2-3; tentative D call: TRBD1 (6 bases). Germline V lookup: CDR1 MNHNS, CDR2 SASEGT. Trimming removed 7 bases from V and 6 bases from J, with 17 bases in between. This CDR3 contains 14 residues. CDR3 region: CASTLTTRGDTQYF. In nucleotides, the CDR3 is TGTGCCAGCACCCTAACAACGAGGGGGGATACGCAGTATTTT.

This clonotype was seen a handful of times. The chain combines TRBV5-5 with TRBJ1-1; the match to TRBD1 covers 7 bases. The J segment lost 0 bases and the V segment lost 4 bases, leaving 12 bases of the junction unmatched. In germline, CDR1 is SGHKS, CDR2 YYEKEE (reference sequence). This CDR3 spans 17 amino acids. DNA for the CDR3: TGTGCCAGCAGCCTACAGGGGTATTTAGCTATGAACACTGAAGCTTTCTTT. This encodes CASSLQGYLAMNTEAFF.

The V and J genes are TRBV12-3 or TRBV12-4 and TRBJ2-2, with 14 bases fitting TRBD2. V lost 3 bases, J lost 3 bases, and 15 bases stayed unmatched. The CDR3 totals 21 residues. CDR3 nucleotides: TGTGCCAGCAGTTTCCGGTTGTCTGATCGGGGACTAGCGGGAGACACCGGGGAGCTGTTTTTT. Amino acids: CASSFRLSDRGLAGDTGELFF.

The chain couples TRBV20-1 to TRBJ2-4, with TRBD1 matching over 12 bases. The J segment lost 9 bases and the V segment lost 0 bases, leaving 3 bases of the junction unmatched. The CDR3 extends over 14 amino acids. Germline V lookup: CDR1 DFQATT, CDR2 SNEGSKA (reference sequence). CDR3 region: CSAREGQGAFIQYF. The CDR3 bases are TGCAGTGCTAGAGAGGGACAGGGGGCCTTCATTCAGTACTTC.

V gene TRBV7-2 combines with J gene TRBJ2-4; TRBD1 matches at 8 bases. The CDR3 is made up of 15 amino acids. Unmatched junction bases numbered 2, after V lost 2 bases and J lost 2 bases. Germline V lookup: CDR1 SGHTA, CDR2 FQGNSA. The CDR3 sequence is CASSLQGASKNIQYF. CDR3 nucleotides: TGTGCCAGCAGCTTACAGGGGGCTTCCAAAAACATTCAGTACTTC.

This clonotype was counted ten times or more. The V and J genes are TRBV2 and TRBJ2-7, with TRBD1 matching 9 bases. J lost 2 bases, V lost 10 bases, and 9 bases had no gene match. Germline CDR1 SNHLY, CDR2 FYNNEI. This CDR3 has 14 amino acids. This CDR3 is CANMVGQGAYEQYF. Written as DNA, the CDR3 is TGTGCCAATATGGTGGGACAGGGAGCCTACGAGCAGTACTTC.

The table lists this clonotype with a few counts. This sequence joins TRBV6-9 and TRBJ2-7; D gene ambiguous. The V end lost 8 bases, the J end lost 5 bases, and 16 bases lay between the germline ends. Germline CDR1 reads MNHGY; CDR2 reads SVAAGI. CDR3 length: 13 amino acids. The CDR3 is CASGLDSWDEQYF. CDR3 coding DNA: TGTGCCAGCGGCCTCGACTCCTGGGACGAGCAGTACTTC.

This clonotype came up a few times. This rearrangement joins TRBV24-1 to TRBJ2-2; perhaps TRBD2 as D (6 bases). The CDR3 totals 15 residues. CDR1 is KGHDR, CDR2 SFDVKD, per germline. With 1 base removed from V and 7 bases from J, the gap between germline ends came to 12 bases. The CDR3 coding sequence is TGTGCCACCAGTGATTTAGAAAGGGGAGGCGGGGAGCTGTTTTTT. This gives the protein CATSDLERGGGELFF.

The J gene is TRBJ1-1, the V gene TRBV4-1; D perhaps matches TRBD1 (6 bases). The V gene lost 0 bases and the J gene lost 1 base, with 12 bases spanning the gap. Germline values: CDR1 MGHRA, CDR2 YSYEKL. The CDR3 is made up of 16 amino acids. CDR3 sequence reads: CASSQDKGVKNTEAFF. The CDR3 DNA reads as TGCGCCAGCAGCCAAGATAAGGGGGTCAAGAACACTGAAGCTTTCTTT.

This chain connects TRBV20-1 to TRBJ2-3; no reliable D call. This CDR3 has 15 residues. In germline, CDR1 is DFQATT, CDR2 SNEGSKA (reference sequence). Trimming pared 3 bases from V and 4 bases from J, leaving 17 bases between. Here the CDR3 reads CSARAWTPVPDTQYF. Here the CDR3 DNA reads TGCAGTGCTAGGGCCTGGACCCCGGTCCCAGATACGCAGTATTTT.

The CDR3 DNA reads as TGTGCCAGCAGTCTCACCGGGACGGAGCAAGAGACCCAGTACTTC. Protein product: CASSLTGTEQETQYF. This chain joins TRBV28 and TRBJ2-5; D assignment may be TRBD1 or TRBD2 (5 bases each). The CDR3 is 15 amino acids. Germline CDR1 is MDHEN and CDR2 is SYDVKM. V was shortened by 5 bases and J by 2 bases, with 15 bases between the two germline ends.

V gene TRBV20-1 combines with J gene TRBJ2-7; D might be TRBD2 (5 bases). The CDR3 is 13 amino acids. Germline-derived CDR1 and CDR2 are DFQATT and SNEGSKA (reference sequence). The ends were cut back, 5 bases at V and 0 bases at J, with 11 bases in the middle. The CDR3 region has the DNA TGCAGTGCTGGAGCGGAGATCTCCTACGAGCAGTACTTC. Protein: CSAGAEISYEQYF.